This entry features one TCR beta chain sequence. The target antigen is unknown. Germline V gene sequence: CDR1 MGHDK, CDR2 SYGVNS. The CDR3 consists of 16 residues. V lost 4 bases to trimming and J lost 0 bases, with 15 bases between them. The data were taken from a study of T-cell reconstitution after alpha-beta-depleted transplantation in children. Unique molecular identifiers were used to barcode this TCRbeta library. One entry per CDR3 protein, called by TCRdb with MiXCR from the PCR reads. The sample contains about 350,000 distinct CDR3 sequences, 16% of which appear only once. Whole-study results and caveats: Among T cells one year after transplant, newly produced cells accounted for most counts and diversity. Alpha-beta T cells about two months after transplant reportedly derived from several hundred expanded graft clones. Recipient T cells and thymic progenitors that survived gave rise to the high TCRbeta diversity observed at day 60 in some patients.

The sample here was PBMCs, mostly from graft donor cells, taken 360 days after TCRalphabeta/CD19-depleted stem cell transplant. The V and J genes are TRBV25-1 and TRBJ2-5; no definite D call. The sequence was collected from a male patient between 2 and 10 years old who had a stem cell transplant for acute lymphoblastic leukemia, so the T cells may come from the graft donor. The CDR3: CASSAGSWGYQETQYF. CDR3 DNA: TGTGCCAGCAGTGCGGGCAGTTGGGGTTACCAAGAGACCCAGTACTTC. Looking up the rest from reference TRBV25-1 and TRBJ2-5 gives the full variable domain: EADIYQTPRYLVIGTGKKITLECSQTMGHDKMYWYQQDPGMELHLIHYSYGVNSTEKGDLSSESTVSRIRTEHFPLTLESARPSHTSQYLCASSAGSWGYQETQYFGPGTRLLVL.